This T cell receptor (beta chain) appears in the sequencing data of a study of blood T cell repertoires in COVID-19 (dated by TCRdb to the early 2020s). Broadly, across the study: Collaborator samples came from the United States, Italy and Spain and covered acute and convalescent phases of COVID-19. The repertoires were released in a freely available public database meant as a resource for research on the immune response to SARS-CoV-2. The material from the prospective study consisted of cDNA or gDNA derived from T cells, B-cell-depleted T cells, or PBMCs. Where available, HLA class I and class II types were obtained from metadata supplied by the sample provider rather than from assay-based typing. Samples came from the ongoing ImmuneRACE study (first 160 participants) plus 1,254 subjects from 6 global collaborators. The sample metadata nearly always contained a de-identified subject ID, COVID-19 status, age in years and sex. Deeply sampled blood TCRbeta repertoires from subjects exposed to, actively infected with, or recovered from COVID-19 were included in the dataset. What the work shows at the level of the full study, not this receptor alone: The amount of clinical and demographic metadata varied by source and participant and was provided uncurated.

As encoded in the germline V gene, CDR1 is SGDLS while CDR2 is YYNGEE. The cysteine opens and the phenylalanine closes a CDR3 of 17 amino acids. The CDR3 DNA has 51 bases and is translated from base 1. The trim is 4 bases for V and 3 bases for J, with a gap of 21 bases between the germline ends. In the prospective study, participants were roughly 18 to 89 years old, resided in about two dozen geographic areas of the United States, and were enrolled through a virtual design. In the prospective study, participants were assigned to cohorts based on the clinical history participants reported in a screening survey and a study questionnaire. In the prospective study, mobile phlebotomists collected whole blood, serum and a nasopharyngeal or oropharyngeal swab from each participant. Prospective study participants could optionally give additional blood draws and questionnaires over an approximately two-month period. Before DNA extraction, prospective study blood samples were shipped either frozen or at room temperature.

Details on this clone: Its antigen target is currently unknown. The record has no base qualities; no much larger clone is one base away.

The immunoSEQ Assay, a bias-controlled multiplex PCR, was used to amplify TCRbeta CDR3 regions from genomic DNA. The source study handled its data this way. Within the assay, amplification of reference gene primers was used to estimate how many nucleated cells each sample contained. To quantify the absolute abundance of each unique TCRbeta CDR3 rearrangement, sequence reads were collapsed and filtered. For each sample, productive Simpson clonality was calculated by taking the square root of Simpson's diversity index across productive rearrangements. Not all clones reach the TCRdb copy of this immuneACCESS table, which keeps in-frame sequences only. Checked studies attribute under half of the gap to unresolved V genes and leave the rest unexplained. Clone size and the V and J calls come from that table; the DNA yielded D and trimming. The sample profile shows under 350,000 clones; roughly 85% of them were found once. The ten largest account for around 4.5% of the sample.

The rearrangement joined TRBV9 to TRBJ2-3; a weak D assignment points to TRBD2 (6 bases agree). Sample: PBMCs or T cells enriched from blood (not recorded which). The sequence was collected from a woman aged 40 to 50 with acute COVID-19. The bases read TGTGCCAGCAGCTTCGCGGGACTCACTAACCCTACAGATACGCAGTATTTT. Its protein reads: CASSFAGLTNPTDTQYF.